Shown below are 22 T cell receptor beta chains from a single sample sequenced in a study of blood T cell repertoires in COVID-19. Some clones are missing from TCRdb's copy, which holds only in-frame ones; the method was immunoSEQ multiplex PCR. The sample lists under 200,000 clones; 86% were seen once. Source material: PBMCs or T cells enriched from blood (not recorded which). These receptors all stem from a man in his forties or fifties with acute COVID-19.

The J gene is TRBJ1-5, the V gene TRBV2; D is unclear. The germline gives CDR1 SNHLY, CDR2 FYNNEI. CDR3 length: 17 residues. V lost 5 bases and J 2 bases, leaving 19 bases between the germline ends. DNA of the CDR3: TGTGCCAGCAGTAAAACGGACGGAGTCGGGGGCAATCAGCCCCAGCATTTT. As protein: CASSKTDGVGGNQPQHF.

The rearrangement joins TRBV14 to TRBJ2-3, with 12 bases matching TRBD2. The germline V gene encodes CDR1 SGHDN and CDR2 FVKESK. The CDR3 is 16 amino acids. The ends lost 4 bases at V and 4 bases at J; junction bases unmatched: 6. CDR3 bases: TGTGCCAGCAGCCGCCTACTAGCGGGAGGTGCAGATACGCAGTATTTT. It translates to CASSRLLAGGADTQYF.

In its sample, this clone was seen a few times. The chain joins TRBV7-9 to TRBJ1-3; possibly TRBD1 for D (6 bases). Germline CDR1 SEHNR, CDR2 FQNEAQ (reference sequence). Trimming removed 5 bases from V and 4 bases from J, with 18 bases in between. The CDR3 contains 16 residues. The CDR3 is CASSPTWTEQGNTIYF. CDR3 in DNA: TGTGCCAGCAGCCCAACCTGGACAGAACAAGGAAACACCATATATTTT.

The chain links TRBV30 to TRBJ1-2, with a tentative D call TRBD1 (6 bases). V dropped 0 bases and J dropped 6 bases, with 17 bases sitting between them. The CDR3 is made up of 15 amino acids. Looked up from germline, CDR1 is GTSNPN and CDR2 is SVGIG (reference sequence). CDR3 amino acids: CAWSVLHRTDHGYTF. The CDR3 nucleotides read TGTGCCTGGAGTGTACTACACCGGACAGATCATGGCTACACCTTC.

This clone was found once. The chain uses TRBV19 and TRBJ2-7; 7 nucleotides match TRBD2. CDR3 size: 15 residues. V shed 3 bases, J shed 1 base, and the junction held 6 bases outside the gene matches. CDR1 LNHDA and CDR2 SQIVND come from the germline V gene (reference sequence). CDR3: CASSMAGEVSYEQYF. For the CDR3, the DNA is TGTGCCAGTAGTATGGCGGGAGAAGTTTCCTACGAGCAGTACTTC.

The V gene is TRBV25-1, the J gene TRBJ1-3, with TRBD1 identical over 7 bases. The J segment lost 0 bases and the V segment lost 4 bases, leaving 6 bases of the junction unmatched. Germline assignment: CDR1 MGHDK and CDR2 SYGVNS. This CDR3 comprises 16 residues. CDR3 amino acids: CASSGSGQNSGNTIYF. DNA for the CDR3: TGTGCCAGCAGTGGATCGGGACAGAACTCTGGAAACACCATATATTTT.

This rearrangement joins TRBV19 to TRBJ1-1; no clear D gene. V lost 3 bases and J lost 3, with 11 bases in between. The CDR3 is 14 amino acids. Germline CDR1 reads LNHDA; CDR2 reads SQIVND (reference sequence). The CDR3 DNA is TGTGCCAGTAGTATGCCACACAGCTACACTGAAGCTTTCTTT. Translating gives CASSMPHSYTEAFF.

The chain combines TRBV27 with TRBJ1-4; D gene unclear. The CDR3 has 13 amino acids. The V end lost 7 bases, the J end lost 8 bases, and 14 bases lay between the germline ends. Germline assignment: CDR1 MNHEY and CDR2 SMNVEV (reference sequence). CDR3 coding DNA: TGTGCCAGCACCCGACGTGAGGGAGAAAAACTGTTTTTT. Encoded protein: CASTRREGEKLFF.

This clone was detected only once. The chain joins TRBV27 to TRBJ2-7, with D perhaps matching TRBD2 (6 bases). CDR1 is MNHEY and CDR2 is SMNVEV in the germline V gene (reference sequence). The CDR3 runs 16 residues. Deletions cut 2 bases from V and 0 bases from J, with 14 bases between. The CDR3 sequence is CASSLKPYGGSYEQYF. The CDR3 DNA reads as TGTGCCAGCAGTTTAAAGCCATACGGGGGCTCCTACGAGCAGTACTTC.

This clone was counted many times. The gene calls are TRBV5-1 and TRBJ2-7; no firm D call. Germline lookup yields CDR1 SGHRS and CDR2 YFSETQ. The CDR3 is made up of 13 amino acids. Trimming took off 5 bases at V and 3 bases at J, with 12 bases between the two ends. The CDR3 DNA reads TGCGCCAGCAGACTTGACACTCTCTACGAGCAGTACTTC. It yields the protein CASRLDTLYEQYF. The variable domain in full, completed from reference TRBV5-1 and TRBJ2-7, reads KAGVTQTPRYLIKTRGQQVTLSCSPISGHRSVSWYQQTPGQGLQFLFEYFSETQRNKGNFPGRFSGRQFSNSRSEMNVSTLELGDSALYLCASRLDTLYEQYFGPGTRLTVT.

The count of this clone is one. The chain employs TRBV4-2 and TRBJ1-6, with D maybe TRBD1 (6 bases). V was clipped by 6 bases and J by 10 bases, with 10 bases between them. Per the germline V gene, CDR1 is LGHNA and CDR2 is YNFKEQ. The CDR3 totals 12 residues. This CDR3 is CASRQGRSPLHF. For the CDR3, the DNA is TGTGCCAGCAGACAGGGCCGGTCACCCCTCCACTTT.

Here the CDR3 DNA reads TGTGCCAGCAGCTTAACAGGGCGAACCTACGAGCAGTACTTC. The encoded protein is CASSLTGRTYEQYF. The chain joins TRBV13 to TRBJ2-7; a weak D match, TRBD1 (6 bases). The CDR3 sequence is 14 residues long. With 2 bases removed from V and 2 bases from J, the gap between germline ends came to 10 bases. CDR1 and CDR2 from the germline V gene are PRHDT and FYEKMQ (reference sequence).

Regarding this clone: One end of the junction varies from germline; a read error may be responsible. The chain uses TRBV6-5 and TRBJ2-7; D ambiguous. The germline V gene encodes CDR1 MNHEY and CDR2 SVGAGI. The CDR3 loop spans 12 amino acids. The CDR3 DNA is TGTGCCAGCAGTGACTCTATCTACGAGCAGTACTTC. Protein sequence: CASSDSIYEQYF.

The chain joins TRBV5-1 to TRBJ2-7; TRBD2 might be the D (5 bases). The CDR3 consists of 14 residues. CDR1 is SGHRS, CDR2 YFSETQ, per germline. V lost 3 bases to trimming and J lost 3 bases, with 13 bases between them. CDR3: CASSSTRPDYEQYF. CDR3 nucleotide sequence: TGCGCCAGCAGCTCTACTAGGCCCGACTACGAGCAGTACTTC.

The rearrangement links TRBV29-1 to TRBJ2-3; D might be TRBD2 (5 bases). CDR3 length: 15 residues. Germline CDR1 is SQVTM and CDR2 is ANQGSEA. V dropped 4 bases and J dropped 1 base, with 15 bases sitting between them. The CDR3 reads CSVAGMVVGTDTQYF. The CDR3 nucleotides are TGCAGCGTTGCGGGGATGGTAGTAGGCACAGATACGCAGTATTTT.

CDR3: CASRPPGQGRDQPQHF. CDR3 bases: TGTGCCAGCAGACCTCCTGGGCAGGGAAGGGATCAGCCCCAGCATTTT. J is TRBJ1-5 and V is TRBV28, with a weak D call TRBD1 (5 bases). V lost 6 bases to trimming and J lost 5 bases, with 20 bases between them. This CDR3 contains 16 residues. Germline CDR1 and CDR2: MDHEN and SYDVKM.

V usage is TRBV6-6 and J usage is TRBJ1-1, with TRBD1 identical over 11 bases. J lost 7 bases, V lost 6 bases, and 4 bases had no gene match. Germline lookup yields CDR1 MNHNY and CDR2 SVGAGI (reference sequence). This CDR3 region has 13 residues. The CDR3 loop reads CASRLDRGLEAFF. CDR3 in DNA: TGTGCCAGCAGACTGGACAGGGGGCTTGAAGCTTTCTTT.

This clone was detected a few times. The rearrangement joins TRBV3-1 (or the pseudogene TRBV3-2) to TRBJ1-5; tentatively, D is TRBD1 (5 bases). This CDR3 spans 15 amino acids. V was clipped by 0 bases and J by 9 bases, with 15 bases between them. Germline V gene lookup returns CDR1 LGHDT and CDR2 YNNKEL (reference sequence). CDR3 region: CASSQEVGAKGPQHF. For the CDR3, the DNA is TGTGCCAGCAGCCAAGAAGTTGGGGCGAAAGGGCCCCAGCATTTT.

The chain is built from TRBV2 and TRBJ2-3; 8 positions match TRBD2. The CDR3 spans 16 residues. Germline lookup yields CDR1 SNHLY and CDR2 FYNNEI. Trimming cost V 1 base and J 1 base; bases outside gene matches: 4. CDR3 DNA: TGTGCCAGCAGTGAAGGGACTAGCTGGGGCACAGATACGCAGTATTTT. This codes for CASSEGTSWGTDTQYF.

This clone appeared a single time. Mismatch with germline at one junction end may stem from a read error. The gene calls are TRBV7-7 and TRBJ2-5; 10 bases align to TRBD2. The germline V gene encodes CDR1 SSHAT and CDR2 FNYEAQ (reference sequence). CDR3 size: 15 residues. This CDR3 reads CASSDGLAAQETQYF. The CDR3 coding sequence is TGTGCTAGCAGCGACGGACTAGCGGCCCAAGAGACCCAGTACTTC.

The rearrangement links TRBV12-5 to TRBJ2-2, with 11 bases aligning to TRBD2. The germline V gene encodes CDR1 LGHNT and CDR2 FRNRAP. This CDR3 contains 21 residues. J was trimmed by 7 bases and V by 5 bases; bases with no gene match: 24. CDR3 bases: TGTGCTAGTGGTATAGGACTAGCGGGTCCCCATCCGCGGACTAAGGGCGGGGAGCTGTTTTTT. It specifies CASGIGLAGPHPRTKGGELFF.

This clone was picked up one time. The chain joins TRBV29-1 to TRBJ2-5; 14 bases are shared with TRBD2. Per the germline V gene, CDR1 is SQVTM and CDR2 is ANQGSEA. V trimming: 0 bases; J trimming: 5 bases; junction bases outside the gene matches: 14. This CDR3 region has 19 residues. The CDR3 DNA reads as TGCAGCGTTGAAGAGCCCAGCGGACTAGCGGGAGGAGGGGAGGAGACCCAGTACTTC. Its translation is CSVEEPSGLAGGGEETQYF.